The TCR beta chain under discussion was sequenced for a study of graft-versus-host responses after intestinal transplantation. Findings of the study overall: Some patients had graft-donor T cell macrochimerism, and their allografts showed high graft-versus-host to host-versus-graft clonal ratios.

Grafts had their tissue processed, releasing intraepithelial and lamina propria lymphocytes. Here immunoSEQ multiplex PCR was the method, and the copy in TCRdb shows in-frame clones only, minus some. Of around 15,000 clones in the sample, around three quarters are singletons; the top ten hold roughly 18%. This clone was found once. Antigen: not known. This CDR3 is built from 16 residues. CDR1 and CDR2 (germline): SGHAT, FQNNGV. The trim removed 3 bases at V and 5 bases at J, leaving 12 bases unmatched. This sequence joins TRBV11-2 and TRBJ2-7; 8 positions match TRBD1. The TCR was taken from a human patient who received an intestinal transplant, so some T cells may come from the graft donor. This sample comprised ileum tissue, obtained approximately 110 days after intestinal transplant. The CDR3 loop reads CASSFTQGQGANEQYF. The CDR3 DNA sequence: TGTGCCAGCAGCTTCACTCAAGGACAGGGCGCGAACGAGCAGTACTTC.